This TCR beta chain was sequenced during a study of neoadjuvant nivolumab and ipilimumab in lung cancer. The assay was immunoSEQ multiplex PCR, and TCRdb's table has in-frame clones only and misses some. The table has approximately 31,000 clones, 90% seen once. There are 14 residues in the CDR3. The germline V gene encodes CDR1 MNHNS and CDR2 SASEGT. V dropped 7 bases and J dropped 1 base, with 13 bases sitting between them. The sequences come from peripheral blood, collected after neoadjuvant nivolumab, alone or with ipilimumab, at or shortly before surgery. The sequence came from an adult with non-small cell lung cancer. The rearrangement links TRBV6-1 to TRBJ1-2; tentatively, D is TRBD1 (5 bases). The DNA of the CDR3 is TGTGCCAGCAAGCTGAGGGACCTTAACTATGGCTACACCTTC. Protein: CASKLRDLNYGYTF.